The rows below give T cell receptor beta chains drawn from one sample of a study of blood T cell repertoires in COVID-19. Using immunoSEQ multiplex PCR, the repertoire was profiled, and TCRdb retains in-frame clones only, with some absent. The table lists about 230,000 clones, more than 80% of them singletons. The sample was peripheral blood. These receptors were obtained from a woman in her thirties with COVID-19, enrolled during active disease. Both conserved end residues are part of each CDR3. The D gene is left open where the match is weak. The size entry is marked missing in some rows and otherwise reads once, few, many or a size class.

D	size	V	J	CDR3	DNA
TRBD1	-	TRBV7-9	TRBJ2-3	CASSYRGQTATDTQYF	TGTGCCAGCAGCTATAGGGGACAGACCGCCACAGATACGCAGTATTTT
-	-	TRBV28	TRBJ1-1	CASSPSGQFRAFF	TGTGCCAGCAGTCCATCGGGACAATTCAGAGCTTTCTTT
-	-	TRBV9	TRBJ2-5	CASSVDSFGTQYF	TGTGCCAGCAGCGTAGATAGTTTTGGGACCCAGTACTTC
-	few	TRBV11-2	TRBJ1-1	CASSLSDTEAFF	TGTGCCAGCAGCTTATCGGACACTGAAGCTTTCTTT
-	-	TRBV6-5	TRBJ2-2	CASSLLGGELFF	TGTGCCAGCAGTCTACTAGGCGGGGAGCTGTTTTTT
-	-	TRBV5-4	TRBJ1-1	CASSLGQMNTEAFF	TGTGCCAGCAGCTTGGGGCAGATGAACACTGAAGCTTTCTTT
-	-	TRBV27	TRBJ1-1	CASSFGVGAEAFF	TGTGCCAGCAGTTTCGGTGTCGGGGCTGAAGCTTTCTTT
-	-	TRBV7-2	TRBJ2-3	CASSFRDFTDTQYF	TGTGCCAGCAGCTTCCGGGATTTCACAGATACGCAGTATTTT
-	-	TRBV19	TRBJ1-5	CASSTTGHSNQPQHF	TGTGCCAGTAGTACCACAGGGCATAGCAATCAGCCCCAGCATTTT
TRBD2	-	TRBV5-1	TRBJ2-3	CASSSGLAGGPHTDTQYF	TGCGCCAGCAGCTCCGGACTAGCGGGGGGGCCACACACAGATACGCAGTATTTT
TRBD1	-	TRBV5-1	TRBJ2-3	CASSPGTVQTDTQYF	TGCGCCAGCAGCCCGGGGACAGTTCAAACAGATACGCAGTATTTT
-	-	TRBV9	TRBJ1-2	CASSETTNYGYTF	TGTGCCAGCAGCGAAACTACAAACTATGGCTACACCTTC
-	few	TRBV19	TRBJ2-5	CASSLARDWQETQYF	TGTGCCAGTAGTCTCGCCCGGGACTGGCAAGAGACCCAGTACTTC
TRBD2	-	TRBV19	TRBJ2-7	CASSIWSQGLAGGEQYF	TGTGCCAGTAGTATATGGTCTCAGGGACTAGCGGGAGGCGAGCAGTACTTC
TRBD2	-	TRBV2	TRBJ2-1	CANSRTSGIVEQFF	TGTGCCAATTCAAGGACTAGCGGGATTGTTGAGCAGTTCTTC
TRBD2	-	TRBV19	TRBJ2-3	CASTLGLAGDTSTDTQYF	TGTGCCAGCACCCTGGGACTAGCGGGAGATACTAGCACAGATACGCAGTATTTT
-	-	TRBV2	TRBJ2-3	CASLGLLGDTQYF	TGTGCCAGCTTAGGACTCCTCGGAGATACGCAGTATTTT
TRBD2	-	TRBV18	TRBJ2-3	CASSPYGGSTDTQYF	TGTGCCAGCTCACCATACGGGGGGTCCACAGATACGCAGTATTTT
-	-	TRBV30	TRBJ2-2	CAWGLLARDTGELFF	TGTGCCTGGGGCCTACTAGCTAGGGACACCGGGGAGCTGTTTTTT
-	-	TRBV2	TRBJ2-5	CASSVPSFPQQETQYF	TGTGCCAGCAGTGTGCCAAGCTTCCCGCAACAAGAGACCCAGTACTTC
-	-	TRBV5-1	TRBJ2-3	CASSLDQGTQYF	TGCGCCAGCAGCTTGGATCAGGGTACGCAGTATTTT
-	-	TRBV5-6	TRBJ2-1	CASSPRVDFYNEQFF	TGTGCCAGCAGCCCTAGGGTGGACTTCTACAATGAGCAGTTCTTC
TRBD2	-	TRBV29-1	TRBJ2-1	CSVTSGSADEQFF	TGCAGCGTGACTAGCGGGAGTGCAGATGAGCAGTTCTTC
TRBD1	-	TRBV6-1	TRBJ1-1	CASSENRGRAEAFF	TGTGCCAGCAGTGAGAACAGGGGGCGAGCTGAAGCTTTCTTT
-	-	TRBV3-1/TRBV3-2	TRBJ2-5	CASSQVLAETQYF	TGTGCCAGCAGCCAAGTACTAGCAGAGACCCAGTACTTC
-	-	TRBV27	TRBJ1-2	CASSQWGDPNYGYTF	TGTGCCAGCAGTCAATGGGGGGATCCTAACTATGGCTACACCTTC
-	-	TRBV10-3	TRBJ1-2	CAISTSGDNYGYTF	TGTGCCATCAGTACCTCAGGGGACAACTATGGCTACACCTTC
TRBD1	-	TRBV6-2/TRBV6-3	TRBJ2-2	CASSPRTGATGELFF	TGTGCCAGCAGCCCCCGGACAGGGGCCACCGGGGAGCTGTTTTTT
-	-	TRBV18	TRBJ2-7	CASSPSGRLYEQYF	TGTGCCAGCTCACCCAGCGGCAGGCTCTACGAGCAGTACTTC
-	few	TRBV5-6	TRBJ1-1	CASSFSRRGLNTEAFF	TGTGCCAGCAGCTTCAGTCGTCGAGGCTTGAACACTGAAGCTTTCTTT
TRBD2	-	TRBV20-1	TRBJ2-3	CSASSSAGVPGTQYF	TGCAGTGCTAGTTCAAGTGCGGGAGTCCCGGGTACGCAGTATTTT
TRBD2	-	TRBV7-2	TRBJ2-5	CASSLAPLTSGGLYF	TGTGCCAGCAGCTTAGCCCCCTTGACTAGCGGGGGTTTGTACTTC
TRBD1	few	TRBV30	TRBJ1-6	CAWSAQAERGPYSPLHF	TGTGCCTGGAGTGCTCAGGCCGAAAGGGGGCCGTATTCACCCCTCCACTTT
-	-	TRBV13	TRBJ2-1	CASSSAFNQRMSSYNEQFF	TGTGCCAGCAGCTCGGCCTTTAATCAGCGGATGAGCTCCTACAATGAGCAGTTCTTC
TRBD1	-	TRBV9	TRBJ2-7	CASSVARTGKTYEQYF	TGTGCCAGCAGCGTAGCACGGACAGGCAAAACCTACGAGCAGTACTTC
-	-	TRBV28	TRBJ1-1	CASSLGVRGNTEAFF	TGTGCCAGCAGTTTAGGGGTCCGGGGGAACACTGAAGCTTTCTTT
TRBD2	-	TRBV19	TRBJ2-7	CASSPTSGAYEQYF	TGTGCCAGTAGCCCGACTAGCGGGGCCTACGAGCAGTACTTC
TRBD2	-	TRBV9	TRBJ2-1	CASSAPQGREGGNEQFF	TGTGCCAGCAGCGCACCTCAGGGGCGGGAGGGAGGTAATGAGCAGTTCTTC
TRBD1	-	TRBV7-8	TRBJ1-5	CASSLTGVGNQPQHF	TGTGCCAGCAGTTTAACAGGGGTAGGCAATCAGCCCCAGCATTTT
TRBD2	-	TRBV7-3	TRBJ2-7	CASSPSGGAGYEQYF	TGTGCCAGCAGCCCTAGCGGGGGGGCCGGTTACGAGCAGTACTTC
TRBD2	-	TRBV7-9	TRBJ2-1	CASSPVGGGSVGNEQFF	TGTGCCAGCAGCCCTGTGGGTGGCGGGAGTGTGGGCAATGAGCAGTTCTTC
TRBD2	-	TRBV18	TRBJ2-1	CASSLLPSGDYNEQFF	TGTGCCAGCTCTCTCCTCCCTAGCGGGGATTACAATGAGCAGTTCTTC
-	-	TRBV6-5	TRBJ1-1	CASSYGRGKNTEAFF	TGTGCCAGCAGTTACGGAAGGGGCAAGAACACTGAAGCTTTCTTT
-	few	TRBV7-2	TRBJ1-2	CASSFQQSDYGYTF	TGTGCCAGCAGCTTTCAACAATCCGACTATGGCTACACCTTC
-	-	TRBV11-2	TRBJ1-4	CASSSPRRQLGEKLFF	TGTGCCAGCAGCTCCCCGCGGAGGCAGCTGGGGGAAAAACTGTTTTTT
-	-	TRBV5-4	TRBJ2-3	CASSLWTSTDTQYF	TGTGCCAGCAGCTTATGGACTAGCACAGATACGCAGTATTTT
-	once	TRBV5-1	TRBJ2-5	CASSPGTFGETQYF	TGCGCCAGCAGCCCTGGGACATTTGGGGAGACCCAGTACTTC
-	-	TRBV6-2/TRBV6-3	TRBJ2-7	CASSSARTATYEQYF	TGTGCCAGCAGCTCTGCGAGGACAGCCACCTACGAGCAGTACTTC
TRBD2	-	TRBV11-2	TRBJ2-1	CASSPRLAGGAEQFF	TGTGCCAGCAGCCCGCGACTAGCGGGAGGGGCTGAGCAGTTCTTC
TRBD2	-	TRBV7-2	TRBJ2-5	CASSPRGGRETQYF	TGTGCCAGCAGCCCGAGGGGCGGGAGAGAGACCCAGTACTTC